The source of this T cell receptor (beta chain) is a study of monozygotic twins with cystic fibrosis. The germline V gene has CDR1 MNHEY and CDR2 SMNVEV (reference sequence). There are 14 residues in the CDR3. Trimming left V 4 bases short and J 8 bases short, with 17 bases between. Measured with immunoSEQ multiplex PCR; TCRdb has only the in-frame clones, and not every one. The sample has tens of thousands of clones; more than 85% are singletons. Concerning this clone: Its antigen is not known.

General study results and limits: Low clonality (median around 0.0094) suggested a mostly naive repertoire. J usage was most co-twin-similar in 8 of 16 pairs, V in 13.

The sample consisted of blood. This clonotype originated in a girl aged 2-10 years with cystic fibrosis. The chain has TRBV27 and TRBJ1-2; D is ambiguous. Written as DNA, the CDR3 is TGTGCCAGCAGTTCCCCGACGGGTCTAGGGGGCTACACCTTC. Amino acids: CASSSPTGLGGYTF.